Sequencing of this T cell receptor beta chain was carried out in a study of T cells in localized non-small cell lung cancer. The data were produced by immunoSEQ multiplex PCR, yet TCRdb's version contains in-frame clones alone and is incomplete. The sample includes 25,000 to 30,000 clones, around nine tenths of them seen just once. Trimming shortened V by 1 base and J by 2 bases, and 5 bases separated the two germline ends. The CDR3 covers 13 residues. Germline-derived CDR1 and CDR2 are SEHNR and FQNEAQ (reference sequence). This clone was counted only a few times. Specimen: peripheral blood, collected before any cancer treatment. This rearrangement joins TRBV7-9 to TRBJ1-1; D is undetermined. This TCR came from a woman aged 18 to 49 with stage I lung adenocarcinoma. As DNA, the CDR3 is TGTGCCAGCAGCTTAGACAGTAACACTGAAGCTTTCTTT. The encoded protein is CASSLDSNTEAFF.